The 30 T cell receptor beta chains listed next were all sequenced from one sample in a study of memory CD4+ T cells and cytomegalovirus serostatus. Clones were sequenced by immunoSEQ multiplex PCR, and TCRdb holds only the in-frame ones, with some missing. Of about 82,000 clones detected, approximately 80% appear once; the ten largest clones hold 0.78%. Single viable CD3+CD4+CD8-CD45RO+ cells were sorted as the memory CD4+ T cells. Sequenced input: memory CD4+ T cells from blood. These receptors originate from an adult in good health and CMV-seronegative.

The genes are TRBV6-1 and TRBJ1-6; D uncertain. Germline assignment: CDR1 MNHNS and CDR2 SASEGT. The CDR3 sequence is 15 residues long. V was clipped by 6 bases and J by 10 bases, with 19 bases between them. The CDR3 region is CASRGIGAKESPLHF. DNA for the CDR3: TGTGCCAGCAGGGGGATAGGAGCGAAGGAGTCACCCCTCCACTTT.

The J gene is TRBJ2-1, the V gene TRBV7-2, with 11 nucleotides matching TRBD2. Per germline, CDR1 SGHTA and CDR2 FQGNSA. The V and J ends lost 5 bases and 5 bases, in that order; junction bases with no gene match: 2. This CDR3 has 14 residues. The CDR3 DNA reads TGTGCCAGCAGCCTGACTAGCGGGAACAATGAGCAGTTCTTC. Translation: CASSLTSGNNEQFF.

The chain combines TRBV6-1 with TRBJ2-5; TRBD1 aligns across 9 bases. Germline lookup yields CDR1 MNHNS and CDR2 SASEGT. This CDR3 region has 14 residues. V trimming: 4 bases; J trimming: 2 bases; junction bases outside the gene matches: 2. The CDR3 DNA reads TGTGCCAGCAGTGTAGGGACAGGGCAAGAGACCCAGTACTTC. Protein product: CASSVGTGQETQYF.

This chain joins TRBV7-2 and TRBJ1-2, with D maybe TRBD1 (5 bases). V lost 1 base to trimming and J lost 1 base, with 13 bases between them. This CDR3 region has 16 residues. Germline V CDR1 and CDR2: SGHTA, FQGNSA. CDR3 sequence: CASSLVVRERNYGYTF. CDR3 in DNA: TGTGCCAGCAGCTTAGTGGTCAGGGAACGTAACTATGGCTACACCTTC.

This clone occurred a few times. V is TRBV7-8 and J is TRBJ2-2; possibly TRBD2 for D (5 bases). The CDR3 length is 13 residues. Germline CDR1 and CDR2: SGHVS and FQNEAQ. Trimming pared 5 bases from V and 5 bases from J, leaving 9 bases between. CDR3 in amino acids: CASSPPGTGELFF. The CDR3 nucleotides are TGTGCCAGCAGCCCCCCGGGGACCGGGGAGCTGTTTTTT.

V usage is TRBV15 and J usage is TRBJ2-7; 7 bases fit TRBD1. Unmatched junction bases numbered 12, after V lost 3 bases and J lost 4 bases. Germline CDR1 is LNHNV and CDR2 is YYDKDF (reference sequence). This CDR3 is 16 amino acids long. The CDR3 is CATSRDIGTAGYEQYF. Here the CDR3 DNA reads TGTGCCACCAGCAGGGATATTGGGACAGCTGGTTACGAGCAGTACTTC. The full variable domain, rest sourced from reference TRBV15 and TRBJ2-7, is DAMVIQNPRYQVTQFGKPVTLSCSQTLNHNVMYWYQQKSSQAPKLLFHYYDKDFNNEADTPDNFQSRRPNTSFCFLDIRSPGLGDTAMYLCATSRDIGTAGYEQYFGPGTRLTVT.

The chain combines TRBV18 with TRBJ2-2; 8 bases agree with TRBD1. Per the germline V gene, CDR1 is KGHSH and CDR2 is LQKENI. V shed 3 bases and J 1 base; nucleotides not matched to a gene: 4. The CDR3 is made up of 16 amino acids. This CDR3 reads CASSPRQGQNTGELFF. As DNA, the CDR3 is TGTGCCAGCTCACCCCGACAGGGGCAGAACACCGGGGAGCTGTTTTTT.

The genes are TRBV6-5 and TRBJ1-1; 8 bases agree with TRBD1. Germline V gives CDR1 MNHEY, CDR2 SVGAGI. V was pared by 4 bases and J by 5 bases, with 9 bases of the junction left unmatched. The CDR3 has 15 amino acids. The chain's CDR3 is CASSSLRGLRTEAFF. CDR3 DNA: TGTGCCAGCAGTTCACTCAGGGGGCTGAGGACTGAAGCTTTCTTT.

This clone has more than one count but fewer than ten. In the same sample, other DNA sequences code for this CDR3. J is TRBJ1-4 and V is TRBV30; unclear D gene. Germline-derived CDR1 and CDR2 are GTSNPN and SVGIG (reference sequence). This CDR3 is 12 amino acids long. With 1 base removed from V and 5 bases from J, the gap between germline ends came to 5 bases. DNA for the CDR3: TGTGCCTGGAGTGGCAGAAATGAAAAACTGTTTTTT. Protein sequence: CAWSGRNEKLFF.

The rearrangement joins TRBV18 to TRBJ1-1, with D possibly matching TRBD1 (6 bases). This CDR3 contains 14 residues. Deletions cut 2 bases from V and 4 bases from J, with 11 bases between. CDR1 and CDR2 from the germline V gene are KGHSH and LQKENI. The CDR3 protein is CASSPAGASTEAFF. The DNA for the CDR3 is TGTGCCAGCTCACCAGCAGGGGCGAGCACTGAAGCTTTCTTT.

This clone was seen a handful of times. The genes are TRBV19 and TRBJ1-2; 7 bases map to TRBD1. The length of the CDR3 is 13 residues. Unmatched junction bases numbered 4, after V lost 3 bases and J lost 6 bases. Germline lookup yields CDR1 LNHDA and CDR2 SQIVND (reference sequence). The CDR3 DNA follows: TGTGCCAGTAGTATGGCAGACAGGGATGGCTACACCTTC. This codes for CASSMADRDGYTF.

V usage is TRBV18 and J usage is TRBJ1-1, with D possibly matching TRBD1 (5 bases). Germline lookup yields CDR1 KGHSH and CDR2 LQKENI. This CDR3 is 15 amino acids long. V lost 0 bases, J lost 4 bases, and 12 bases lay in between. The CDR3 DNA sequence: TGTGCCAGCTCACCACCCCAGGGTCTGATCACTGAAGCTTTCTTT. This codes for CASSPPQGLITEAFF.

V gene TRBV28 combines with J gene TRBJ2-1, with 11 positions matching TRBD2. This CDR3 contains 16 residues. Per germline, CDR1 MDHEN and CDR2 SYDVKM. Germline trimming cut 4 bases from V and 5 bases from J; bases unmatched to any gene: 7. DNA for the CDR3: TGTGCCAGCAGTTCCTCGGGACTAGCGGTCGACAATGAGCAGTTCTTC. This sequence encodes CASSSSGLAVDNEQFF.

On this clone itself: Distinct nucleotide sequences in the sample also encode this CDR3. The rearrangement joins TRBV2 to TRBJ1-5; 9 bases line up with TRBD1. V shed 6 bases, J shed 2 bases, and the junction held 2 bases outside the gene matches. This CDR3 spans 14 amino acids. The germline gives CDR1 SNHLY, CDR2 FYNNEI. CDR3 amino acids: CASRDRGGNQPQHF. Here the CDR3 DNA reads TGTGCCAGCAGGGACAGGGGTGGCAATCAGCCCCAGCATTTT.

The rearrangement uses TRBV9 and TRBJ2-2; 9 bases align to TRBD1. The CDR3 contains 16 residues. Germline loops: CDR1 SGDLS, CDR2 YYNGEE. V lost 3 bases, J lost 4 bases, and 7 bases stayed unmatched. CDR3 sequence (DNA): TGTGCCAGCAGCGCGCCTGACAGGGGGAGCACCGGGGAGCTGTTTTTT. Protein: CASSAPDRGSTGELFF.

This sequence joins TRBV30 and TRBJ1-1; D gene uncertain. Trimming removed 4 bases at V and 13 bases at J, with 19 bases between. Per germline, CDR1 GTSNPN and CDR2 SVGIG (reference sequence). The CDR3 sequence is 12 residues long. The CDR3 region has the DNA TGTGCCTGGATCGCGGGGTCGCCCTGGGATTTCTTT. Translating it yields CAWIAGSPWDFF. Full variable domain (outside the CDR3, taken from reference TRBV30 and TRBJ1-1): SQTIHQWPATLVQPVGSPLSLECTVEGTSNPNLYWYRQAAGRGLQLLFYSVGIGQISSEVPQNLSASRPQDRQFILSSKKLLLSDSGFYLCAWIAGSPWDFFGQGTRLTVV.

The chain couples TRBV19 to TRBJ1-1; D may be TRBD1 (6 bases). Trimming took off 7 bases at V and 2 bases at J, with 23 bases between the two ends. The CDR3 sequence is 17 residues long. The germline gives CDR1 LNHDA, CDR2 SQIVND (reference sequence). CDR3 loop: CASKEVQGTFLNTEAFF. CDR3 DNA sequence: TGTGCCAGTAAAGAAGTCCAGGGGACCTTTTTAAACACTGAAGCTTTCTTT.

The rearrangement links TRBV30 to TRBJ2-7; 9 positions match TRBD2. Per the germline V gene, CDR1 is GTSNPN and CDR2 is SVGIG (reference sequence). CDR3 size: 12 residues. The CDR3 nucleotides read TGTGCTCGCAAGCGAGCGGGAGGTGAGCAGTACTTC. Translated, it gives CARKRAGGEQYF.

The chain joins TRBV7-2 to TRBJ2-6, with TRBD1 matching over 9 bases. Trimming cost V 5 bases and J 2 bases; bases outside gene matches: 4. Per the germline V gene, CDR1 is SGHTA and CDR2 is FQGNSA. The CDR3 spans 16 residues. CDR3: CASSVTGGAGANVLTF. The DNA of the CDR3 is TGTGCCAGCAGCGTTACAGGGGGCGCTGGGGCCAACGTCCTGACTTTC.

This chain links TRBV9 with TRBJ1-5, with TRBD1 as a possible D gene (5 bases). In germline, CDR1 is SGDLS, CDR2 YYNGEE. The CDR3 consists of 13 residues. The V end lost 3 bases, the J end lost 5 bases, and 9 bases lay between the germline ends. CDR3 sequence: CASSEGMYQPQHF. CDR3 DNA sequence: TGTGCCAGCAGCGAGGGGATGTATCAGCCCCAGCATTTT.

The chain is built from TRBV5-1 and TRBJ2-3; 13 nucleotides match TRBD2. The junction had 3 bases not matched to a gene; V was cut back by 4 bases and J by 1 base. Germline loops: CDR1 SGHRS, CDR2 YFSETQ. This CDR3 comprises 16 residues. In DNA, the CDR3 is TGCGCCAGCAGCACCGGGACTAGCGGGGGCACAGATACGCAGTATTTT. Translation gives CASSTGTSGGTDTQYF.

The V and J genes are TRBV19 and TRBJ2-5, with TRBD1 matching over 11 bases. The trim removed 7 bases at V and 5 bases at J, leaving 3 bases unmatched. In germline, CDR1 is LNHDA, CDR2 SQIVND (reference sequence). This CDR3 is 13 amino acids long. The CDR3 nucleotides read TGTGCCAGTAAGAGGGACAGGGGGGAGACCCAGTACTTC. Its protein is CASKRDRGETQYF.

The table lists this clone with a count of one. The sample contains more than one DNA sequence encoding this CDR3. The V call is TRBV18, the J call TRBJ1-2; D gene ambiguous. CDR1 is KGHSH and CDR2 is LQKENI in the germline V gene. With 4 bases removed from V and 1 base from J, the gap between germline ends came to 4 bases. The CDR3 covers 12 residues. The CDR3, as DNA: TGTGCCAGCTCACTGGATAACTATGGCTACACCTTC. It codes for CASSLDNYGYTF.

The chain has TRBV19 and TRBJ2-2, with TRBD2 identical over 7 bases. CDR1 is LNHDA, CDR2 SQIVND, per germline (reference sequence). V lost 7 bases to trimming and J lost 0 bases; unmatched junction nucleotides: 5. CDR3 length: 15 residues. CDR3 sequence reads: CASNILAANTGELFF. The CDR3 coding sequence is TGTGCCAGTAACATTCTAGCGGCGAACACCGGGGAGCTGTTTTTT.

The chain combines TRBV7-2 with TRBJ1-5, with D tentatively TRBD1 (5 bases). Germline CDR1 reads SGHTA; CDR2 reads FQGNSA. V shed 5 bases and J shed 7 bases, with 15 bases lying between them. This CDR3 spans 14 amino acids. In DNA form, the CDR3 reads TGTGCCAGCAGCAACCGGGACCGCCAACAGCCCCAGCATTTT. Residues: CASSNRDRQQPQHF.

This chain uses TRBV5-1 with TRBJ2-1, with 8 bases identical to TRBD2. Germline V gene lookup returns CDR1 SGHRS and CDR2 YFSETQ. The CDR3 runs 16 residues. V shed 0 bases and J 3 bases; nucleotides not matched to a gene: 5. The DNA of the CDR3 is TGCGCCAGCAGCTTGGGCGGGGGGCAGATCTACAATGAGCAGTTCTTC. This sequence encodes CASSLGGGQIYNEQFF.

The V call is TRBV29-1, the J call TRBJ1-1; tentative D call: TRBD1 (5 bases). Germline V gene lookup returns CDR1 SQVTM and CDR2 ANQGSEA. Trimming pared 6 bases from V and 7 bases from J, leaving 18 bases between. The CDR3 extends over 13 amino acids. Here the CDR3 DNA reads TGCAGCGTGGAGAGGACACAGAGGGGTGAAGCTTTCTTT. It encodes CSVERTQRGEAFF.

The CDR3 region has the DNA TGTGCCAGCAGTTACCCGAAGGGGCAAGCCTACGAGCAGTACTTC. Its protein is CASSYPKGQAYEQYF. The chain couples TRBV6-6 to TRBJ2-7, with D possibly being TRBD1 (5 bases). The germline gives CDR1 MNHNY, CDR2 SVGAGI (reference sequence). The CDR3 has 15 amino acids. With 2 bases removed from V and 2 bases from J, the gap between germline ends came to 13 bases.

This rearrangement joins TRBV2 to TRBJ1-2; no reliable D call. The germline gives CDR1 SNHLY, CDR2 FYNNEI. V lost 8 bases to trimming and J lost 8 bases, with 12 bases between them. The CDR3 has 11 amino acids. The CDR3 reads CASLYLRGYTF. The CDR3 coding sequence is TGTGCCAGCCTATACCTCCGGGGCTACACCTTC.

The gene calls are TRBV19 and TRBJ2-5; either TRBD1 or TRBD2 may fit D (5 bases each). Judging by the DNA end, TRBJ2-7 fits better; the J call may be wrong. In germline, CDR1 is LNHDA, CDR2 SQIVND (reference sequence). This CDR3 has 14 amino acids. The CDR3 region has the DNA TGTGCCAGTAGTATGAGGGGCGACTCCTACGAGCAGTACTTC. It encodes CASSMRGDSYEQYF.